Following are 24 T cell receptor beta chains from one sample sequenced in a study of CD8 T cells in Susac syndrome. The authors reverse transcribed about 0.5 to 1 ug RNA with random hexamers. TCRdb re-analysed the immunoSEQ multiplex PCR reads in MiXCR, keeping a single row per CDR3 protein. The sample yields about 150,000 distinct CDR3 sequences, 90% to 95% seen once. The sample was CD4+ T cells from PBMCs. These receptors originate from a human donor with Susac syndrome.

The chain couples TRBV4-2 to TRBJ2-1; TRBD2 is a possible D gene (5 bases). The ends were cut back, 4 bases at V and 4 bases at J, with 14 bases in the middle. The CDR3 runs to 15 residues. Germline CDR1 and CDR2: LGHNA and YNFKEQ. For the CDR3, the DNA is TGTGCCAGCAGCCCGACTACCCATAGTTACAATGAGCAGTTCTTC. Its translation is CASSPTTHSYNEQFF.

This chain connects TRBV27 to TRBJ1-6; no reliable D call. Deletions cut 3 bases from V and 12 bases from J, with 9 bases between. Germline V CDR1 and CDR2: MNHEY, SMNVEV (reference sequence). This CDR3 region has 12 residues. The CDR3 region has the DNA TGTGCCAGCAGTTTTGAGGGTGGACCCCTCCACTTT. Its protein product is CASSFEGGPLHF.

This chain links TRBV18 with TRBJ2-7; the D gene is possibly TRBD2 (5 bases). CDR3 length: 13 residues. Germline V gives CDR1 KGHSH, CDR2 LQKENI. Trimming cost V 2 bases and J 4 bases, with 9 bases left between them. For the CDR3, the DNA is TGTGCCAGCTCACCAGGGAGAATATACGAGCAGTACTTC. Protein sequence: CASSPGRIYEQYF.

The chain joins TRBV29-1 to TRBJ2-7; D not resolved. Germline CDR1 SQVTM, CDR2 ANQGSEA. The CDR3 has 13 amino acids. The V gene lost 3 bases and the J gene lost 2 bases, with 11 bases spanning the gap. The chain's CDR3 is CSVEMGNTYEQYF. DNA of the CDR3: TGCAGCGTTGAGATGGGGAACACCTACGAGCAGTACTTC.

V and J are TRBV7-2 and TRBJ2-3, with D possibly being TRBD1 or TRBD2 (5 bases each). V lost 4 bases and J 2 bases, leaving 10 bases between the germline ends. This CDR3 spans 14 amino acids. Germline CDR1 and CDR2: SGHTA and FQGNSA. This CDR3 reads CASSSGRTTDTQYF. CDR3 bases: TGTGCCAGCAGCTCGGGACGGACCACAGATACGCAGTATTTT.

The chain is built from TRBV7-9 and TRBJ2-7; possible D gene TRBD1, 6 bases. The V and J ends lost 2 bases and 2 bases respectively, with 7 bases between them. This CDR3 has 13 amino acids. Germline V gene sequence: CDR1 SEHNR, CDR2 FQNEAQ (reference sequence). Here the CDR3 DNA reads TGTGCCAGCAGCTTAACAGGGACCTACGAGCAGTACTTC. Protein: CASSLTGTYEQYF.

V gene TRBV6-2 or TRBV6-3 combines with J gene TRBJ2-2; D unresolved. V lost 4 bases and J lost 3, with 9 bases in between. The germline V gene has CDR1 MNHEY and CDR2 SVGEGT. This CDR3 is built from 14 residues. CDR3 loop: CASSLSVHTGELFF. The CDR3 DNA reads as TGTGCCAGCAGTTTGTCAGTCCACACCGGGGAGCTGTTTTTT.

The genes are TRBV23-1 and TRBJ1-6, with no clear D. TRBV23-1 carries the ORF label, with uncertain function. This CDR3 contains 16 residues. V shed 4 bases and J shed 4 bases, with 14 bases lying between them. The CDR3, as DNA: TGCGCCAGCAGTCTAGACCCGCCGGGGTATAATTCACCCCTCCACTTT. This gives the protein CASSLDPPGYNSPLHF.

This chain links TRBV6-2 or TRBV6-3 with TRBJ2-1; TRBD2 aligns across 11 bases. This CDR3 has 17 amino acids. V lost 6 bases to trimming and J lost 7 bases; unmatched junction nucleotides: 14. Germline loops: CDR1 MNHEY, CDR2 SVGEGT. The CDR3 spells CASRPSLLAGGVNEQFF. The CDR3 bases are TGTGCCAGCAGACCCAGCCTCCTAGCGGGGGGTGTGAATGAGCAGTTCTTC.

Concerning this clonotype itself: One junction end does not reproduce the germline sequence, and a read error may be involved. J is TRBJ2-7 and V is TRBV3-1; D is tentatively TRBD1 or TRBD2 (5 bases each). The CDR3 loop spans 12 amino acids. Germline loops: CDR1 LGHDT, CDR2 YNNKEL (reference sequence). The CDR3 here is CASNQAGTEQYF. CDR3 bases: TGTGCCAGCAACCAAGCAGGGACCGAGCAGTACTTC.

The CDR3: CSVRQGTYEQYF. CDR3 sequence (DNA): TGCAGCGTTCGACAGGGCACCTACGAGCAGTACTTC. The rearrangement links TRBV29-1 to TRBJ2-7; 7 nucleotides line up with TRBD1. Unmatched junction bases numbered 3, after V lost 5 bases and J lost 2 bases. The CDR3 contains 12 residues. In germline, CDR1 is SQVTM, CDR2 ANQGSEA.

The rearrangement links TRBV3-1 to TRBJ1-1; D call uncertain. Trimming shortened V by 0 bases and J by 3 bases, and 8 bases separated the two germline ends. The germline CDR1 and CDR2 sequences are LGHDT and YNNKEL (reference sequence). The CDR3 has 14 residues. DNA of the CDR3: TGTGCCAGCAGCCAAGAGGCAGATTACACTGAAGCTTTCTTT. Amino acid sequence: CASSQEADYTEAFF.

This clonotype was counted a few times. This chain uses TRBV29-1 with TRBJ2-7, with 12 nucleotides matching TRBD1. CDR3 size: 13 residues. The germline V gene has CDR1 SQVTM and CDR2 ANQGSEA. V shed 7 bases, J shed 4 bases, and the junction held 5 bases outside the gene matches. The CDR3 region has the DNA TGCAGCGGAATGGGACAGGGGGCTTACGAGCAGTACTTC. The encoded protein is CSGMGQGAYEQYF.

The chain couples TRBV20-1 to TRBJ2-1; 8 positions agree with TRBD2. In germline, CDR1 is DFQATT, CDR2 SNEGSKA (reference sequence). The CDR3 covers 19 residues. The V gene end was trimmed by 6 bases and the J gene end by 9 bases; junction bases not matched to a gene: 28. This chain's CDR3 is CSALDRSLPGLGVRSEQFF. CDR3 nucleotides: TGCAGTGCCCTCGACCGAAGTCTACCGGGACTAGGGGTACGAAGTGAGCAGTTCTTC.

The chain combines TRBV18 with TRBJ1-1, with TRBD1 matching over 9 bases. The germline V gene has CDR1 KGHSH and CDR2 LQKENI. After removal of 5 bases from V and 4 bases from J, the junction contained 5 bases not matched to a gene. The CDR3 runs to 14 residues. CDR3 sequence: CASSSGQGPTEAFF. CDR3 bases: TGTGCCAGCTCATCTGGACAGGGGCCCACTGAAGCTTTCTTT.

The chain links TRBV15 to TRBJ1-5, with 8 bases matching TRBD1. J was trimmed by 3 bases and V by 6 bases; bases with no gene match: 10. CDR1 and CDR2 from the germline V gene are LNHNV and YYDKDF (reference sequence). The length of the CDR3 is 16 residues. The CDR3 reads CATRPSGQADNQPQHF. The CDR3 nucleotides are TGTGCCACCAGACCCTCGGGACAGGCTGACAATCAGCCCCAGCATTTT. Supplemented by reference TRBV15 and TRBJ1-5, the full variable domain reads DAMVIQNPRYQVTQFGKPVTLSCSQTLNHNVMYWYQQKSSQAPKLLFHYYDKDFNNEADTPDNFQSRRPNTSFCFLDIRSPGLGDTAMYLCATRPSGQADNQPQHFGDGTRLSIL.

This chain uses TRBV6-6 with TRBJ2-3; D not certain. The CDR3 consists of 12 residues. V lost 6 bases and J 5 bases, leaving 9 bases between the germline ends. Germline CDR1 reads MNHNY; CDR2 reads SVGAGI (reference sequence). CDR3 residues: CASRIVEDTQYF. CDR3 in DNA: TGTGCCAGCAGAATCGTAGAAGATACGCAGTATTTT.

V gene TRBV12-3 or TRBV12-4 combines with J gene TRBJ1-2; D may be TRBD1 (5 bases). Trimming took off 6 bases at V and 7 bases at J, with 15 bases between the two ends. This CDR3 contains 13 residues. The CDR3 coding sequence is TGTGCCAGCAGCCGAAACGGCGGGGGTGGCTACACCTTC. It specifies CASSRNGGGGYTF.

The chain links TRBV15 to TRBJ2-3, with D possibly matching TRBD2 (5 bases). The CDR3 extends over 14 amino acids. Trimming shortened V by 7 bases and J by 4 bases, and 15 bases separated the two germline ends. Germline CDR1 is LNHNV and CDR2 is YYDKDF (reference sequence). Here the CDR3 DNA reads TGTGCCACCAAAGGAGGTGCCCGCGCAGATACGCAGTATTTT. As protein: CATKGGARADTQYF.

The rearrangement uses TRBV20-1 and TRBJ2-1, with TRBD2 matching over 9 bases. Germline V lookup: CDR1 DFQATT, CDR2 SNEGSKA (reference sequence). J was trimmed by 7 bases and V by 4 bases; bases with no gene match: 5. The CDR3 length is 13 residues. The CDR3 loop is CSATSSGANEQFF. In nucleotides, the CDR3 is TGCAGTGCTACTTCTAGCGGGGCGAATGAGCAGTTCTTC.

V usage is TRBV7-2 and J usage is TRBJ2-7; 11 nucleotides align to TRBD2. Germline lookup yields CDR1 SGHTA and CDR2 FQGNSA. The CDR3 covers 18 residues. The V and J ends lost 1 base and 2 bases, in that order; junction bases with no gene match: 10. The CDR3 sequence: CASSLGSHLSGGAYEQYF. Here the CDR3 DNA reads TGTGCCAGCAGCTTAGGGTCCCACCTTAGCGGGGGGGCCTACGAGCAGTACTTC.

The chain combines TRBV4-3 with TRBJ1-6; 8 positions agree with TRBD1. The CDR3 sequence is 15 residues long. The germline V gene encodes CDR1 LGHNA and CDR2 YSLEER. V shed 0 bases and J 8 bases; nucleotides not matched to a gene: 3. CDR3 sequence: CASSQEGRGHSPLHF. The CDR3 DNA reads as TGCGCCAGCAGCCAAGAGGGCAGGGGGCATTCACCCCTCCACTTT.

The V call is TRBV20-1, the J call TRBJ1-1; TRBD1 might be the D (5 bases). Germline values: CDR1 DFQATT, CDR2 SNEGSKA (reference sequence). The CDR3 length is 13 residues. The CDR3 coding sequence is TGCAGGGGGGGTAGTGAACAGAACACTGAAGCTTTCTTT. This gives the protein CRGGSEQNTEAFF.

The sample holds one count of this clonotype. This chain's CDR3 is CASSDSSGNTIYF. The DNA of the CDR3 is TGCGCCAGCAGTGACAGCTCTGGAAACACCATATATTTT. V and J are TRBV5-1 and TRBJ1-3; D is perhaps TRBD1 (5 bases). Per germline, CDR1 SGHRS and CDR2 YFSETQ. V gave up 5 bases and J gave up 0 bases, with 6 bases separating them. The CDR3 totals 13 residues.